This TCR beta chain was identified in a study of Ad26.COV2.S vaccination and SARS-CoV-2 variants. For the study at large: Each vaccinee took Ad26.COV2.S intramuscularly, once or twice 56 days apart.

Study results and caveats: Spike-specific TCR breadth ran higher among vaccine recipients than placebo recipients.

The sample's treatment: 15 to 20 received Ad26.COV2.S at low or high dose, single or two shots; several received placebo; per-sample allocation not given. Sampling was done on day 63 after the first vaccine or placebo injection. As concerns this clone: Its antigen is as yet unknown.

From germline, CDR1 is SGHVS and CDR2 FQNEAQ. The ends lost 6 bases at V and 6 bases at J; junction bases unmatched: 9. The CDR3 extends over 14 amino acids. Libraries were prepared by immunoSEQ multiplex PCR; TCRdb keeps only in-frame clonotypes and omits some of them. The sample has some 640,000 clones; roughly 90% are singletons. The chain links TRBV7-8 to TRBJ2-7; 9 bases agree with TRBD2. This TCR derives from a person aged 18-65 years who received the Ad26.COV2.S COVID-19 vaccine or a placebo. Sequenced material: peripheral blood, taken in a trial of Ad26.COV2.S vaccine versus placebo. As DNA, the CDR3 is TGTGCCAGCAGACGTACCGGGACTAGCTCCGAGCAGTACTTC. Its protein is CASRRTGTSSEQYF.